This T cell receptor beta chain was identified in a study of blood T cell repertoires in COVID-19. Study-level information: Samples of COVID-19 (acute and convalescent) were obtained from the United States, Italy and Spain. In each case, the material was cDNA or gDNA derived from T cells, B-cell-depleted T cells, or PBMCs.

In the original analysis: Scientists estimated how many nucleated cells there were by amplifying reference gene primers. The data were produced by immunoSEQ multiplex PCR, yet TCRdb's version contains in-frame clones alone and is incomplete. V and J calls and clone size are those listed in that table; D and trimming were worked out from the DNA. The sample has under 250,000 clones; under 85% are singletons. The sequencing input was peripheral blood. The sequence derives from a human donor in a cohort sampled during active COVID-19.

In DNA, the CDR3 is TGTGCCAGCAGTTCGATTTACAGGGATCGGGGCTACACCTTC. It codes for CASSSIYRDRGYTF. The V call is TRBV7-3, the J call TRBJ1-2; tentative D call: TRBD1 (6 bases). Trimming took 6 bases from V and 8 from J, leaving 19 bases between them. CDR1 is SGHTA, CDR2 FQGTGA, per germline. The CDR3 contains 14 residues.